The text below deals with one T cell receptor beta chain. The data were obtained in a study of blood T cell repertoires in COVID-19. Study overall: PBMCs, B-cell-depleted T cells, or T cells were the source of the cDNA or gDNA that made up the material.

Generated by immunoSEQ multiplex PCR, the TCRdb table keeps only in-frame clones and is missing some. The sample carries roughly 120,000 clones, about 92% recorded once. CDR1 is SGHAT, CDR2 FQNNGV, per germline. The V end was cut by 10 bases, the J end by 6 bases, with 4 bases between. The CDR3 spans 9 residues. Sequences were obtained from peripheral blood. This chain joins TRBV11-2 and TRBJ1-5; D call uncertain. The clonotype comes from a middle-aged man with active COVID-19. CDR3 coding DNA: TGTGCCAAGAGTCAGCCCCAGCATTTT. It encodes CAKSQPQHF.